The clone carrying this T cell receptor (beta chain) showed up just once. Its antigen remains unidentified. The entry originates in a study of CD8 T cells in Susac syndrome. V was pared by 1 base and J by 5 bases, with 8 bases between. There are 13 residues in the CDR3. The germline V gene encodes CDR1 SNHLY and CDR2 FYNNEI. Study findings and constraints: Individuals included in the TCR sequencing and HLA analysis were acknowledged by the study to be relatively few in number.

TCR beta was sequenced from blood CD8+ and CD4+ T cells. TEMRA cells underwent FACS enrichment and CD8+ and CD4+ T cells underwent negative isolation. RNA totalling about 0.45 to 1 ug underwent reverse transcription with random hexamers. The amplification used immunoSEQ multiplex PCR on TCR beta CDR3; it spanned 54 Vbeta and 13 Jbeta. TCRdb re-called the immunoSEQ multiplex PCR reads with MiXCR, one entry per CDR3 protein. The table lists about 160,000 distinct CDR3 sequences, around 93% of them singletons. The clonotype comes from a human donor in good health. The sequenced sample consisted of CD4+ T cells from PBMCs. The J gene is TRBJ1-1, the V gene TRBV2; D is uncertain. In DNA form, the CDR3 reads TGTGCCAGCAGTGAAGAGTCACAGACTGAAGCTTTCTTT. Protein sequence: CASSEESQTEAFF.